The sequence of this T cell receptor beta chain was determined in a study of CD8 T cells in ankylosing spondylitis. This CDR3 is 13 amino acids long. Per the germline V gene, CDR1 is KGHDR and CDR2 is SFDVKD. Trimming stripped 0 bases from V and 3 bases from J, with 1 base between. Construction of TCR beta libraries was performed using quantitative 5'-RACE with molecular barcodes. TCRdb re-derived calls from the 5' RACE reads in MiXCR, one entry per CDR3 protein. Altogether 200,000 to 300,000 distinct CDR3 sequences are present, roughly a tenth being singletons, with the ten largest covering less than 3%. This clonotype showed up many times. The antigen remains unidentified. Findings and caveats of the study: A number of the motif variants had already been described in reactive arthritis synovial fluid and blood. Made up of 7 to 9 highly homologous variants, a TCR beta motif appeared characteristic of ankylosing spondylitis blood.

V is TRBV24-1 and J is TRBJ2-2; the D is unclear. The sequence came from a male donor with ankylosing spondylitis or in good health (not recorded which). The source material was blood, either unsorted or a sorted T cell fraction (not recorded which). CDR3 amino acids: CATSDLHTGELFF. The DNA for the CDR3 is TGTGCCACCAGTGATTTGCACACCGGGGAGCTGTTTTTT.